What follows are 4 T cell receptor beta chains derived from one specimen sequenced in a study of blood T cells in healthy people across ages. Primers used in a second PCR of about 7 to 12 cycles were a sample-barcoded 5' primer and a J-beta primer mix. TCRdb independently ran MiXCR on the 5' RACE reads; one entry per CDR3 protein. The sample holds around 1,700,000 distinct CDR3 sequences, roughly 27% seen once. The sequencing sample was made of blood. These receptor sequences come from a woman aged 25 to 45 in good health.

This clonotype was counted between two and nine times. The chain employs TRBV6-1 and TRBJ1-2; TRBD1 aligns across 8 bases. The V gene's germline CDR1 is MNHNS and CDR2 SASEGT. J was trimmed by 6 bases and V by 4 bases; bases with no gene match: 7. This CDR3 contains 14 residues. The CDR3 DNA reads TGTGCCAGCAGTGGACAGGGGTATGTCGATGGCTACACCTTC. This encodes CASSGQGYVDGYTF.

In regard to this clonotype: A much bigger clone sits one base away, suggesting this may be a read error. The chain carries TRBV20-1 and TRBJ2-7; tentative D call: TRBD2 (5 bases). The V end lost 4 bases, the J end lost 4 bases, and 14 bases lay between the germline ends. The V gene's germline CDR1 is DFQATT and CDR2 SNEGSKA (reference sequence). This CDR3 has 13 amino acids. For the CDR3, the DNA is TGCAGTGCTATGGACCCCAGGAGGTACGAGCAGTACGTC. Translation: CSAMDPRRYEQYV.

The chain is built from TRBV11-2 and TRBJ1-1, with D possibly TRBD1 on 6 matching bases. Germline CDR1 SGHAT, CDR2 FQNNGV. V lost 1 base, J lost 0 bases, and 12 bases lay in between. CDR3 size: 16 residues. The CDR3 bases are TGTGCCAGCAGCTTAGGGGGGACACGAATGAACACTGAAGCTTTCTTT. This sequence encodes CASSLGGTRMNTEAFF.

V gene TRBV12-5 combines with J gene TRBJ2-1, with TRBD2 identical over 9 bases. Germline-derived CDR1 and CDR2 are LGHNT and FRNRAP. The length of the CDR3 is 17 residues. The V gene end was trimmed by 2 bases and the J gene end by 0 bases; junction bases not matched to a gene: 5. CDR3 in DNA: TGTGCTAGTGGTTTGCGGACTAGCGAGGCCTCCTACAATGAGCAGTTCTTC. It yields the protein CASGLRTSEASYNEQFF.